The source of this T cell receptor (beta chain) is a study of shared clonotypes between healthy human individuals. In the authors' workflow: ImmunoSEQ only sent back junction sequences with no quality scores, so filtering was done differently. Assay used: immunoSEQ multiplex PCR; TCRdb lists only in-frame clones, some missing. The V and J calls and the clone size are those of that table, but D and trimming were determined from the DNA. The table shows some 530,000 clones, with around four fifths occurring only once. Turning to this clone: Its specificity is unknown.

Study outcomes and limitations: Tissues were not sampled, only blood, and their repertoires likely differ.

V lost 0 bases and J lost 0, with 7 bases in between. The germline CDR1 and CDR2 sequences are SEHNR and FQNEAQ (reference sequence). This CDR3 contains 15 residues. This chain joins TRBV7-9 and TRBJ2-3; D unresolved. This TCR was recovered from a woman aged 40-49 years in good health. Some clones in this sample may be carry-over from other donors' samples. Specimen: PBMCs. The CDR3 sequence: CASSLAGSSTDTQYF. In nucleotides, the CDR3 is TGTGCCAGCAGCTTAGCGGGTTCTAGCACAGATACGCAGTATTTT.